This T cell receptor (beta chain) was captured in a study of human T cells and chemical hapten exposure. At the level of the study: The study sensitized with 2% DPC on a 2 cm by 2 cm patch of upper inner arm skin.

This clonotype appeared many times. V was clipped by 1 base and J by 0 bases, with 11 bases between them. The CDR3 has 16 residues. The germline gives CDR1 LGHNA, CDR2 YSLEER. Sample time point: pre-sensitization, week 0. Treatment in this sample: therapeutic diphenylcyclopropenone sensitization with weekly scalp DPC. In TCRdb, the RACE reads were re-called with MiXCR into one record per CDR3 protein. The table shows 250,000 or so distinct CDR3 sequences, with 7.7% occurring only once. The sample consisted of whole blood, taken in connection with sensitization to the hapten diphenylcyclopropenone (DPC). V usage is TRBV4-3 and J usage is TRBJ2-3; D is unresolved. The source is a man between 18 and 29 years old with alopecia areata. Some clones in this sample may be carry-over from other donors' samples. CDR3 DNA sequence: TGCGCCAGCAGCCAAGTCGCGACATCTAGCACAGATACGCAGTATTTT. This codes for CASSQVATSSTDTQYF.